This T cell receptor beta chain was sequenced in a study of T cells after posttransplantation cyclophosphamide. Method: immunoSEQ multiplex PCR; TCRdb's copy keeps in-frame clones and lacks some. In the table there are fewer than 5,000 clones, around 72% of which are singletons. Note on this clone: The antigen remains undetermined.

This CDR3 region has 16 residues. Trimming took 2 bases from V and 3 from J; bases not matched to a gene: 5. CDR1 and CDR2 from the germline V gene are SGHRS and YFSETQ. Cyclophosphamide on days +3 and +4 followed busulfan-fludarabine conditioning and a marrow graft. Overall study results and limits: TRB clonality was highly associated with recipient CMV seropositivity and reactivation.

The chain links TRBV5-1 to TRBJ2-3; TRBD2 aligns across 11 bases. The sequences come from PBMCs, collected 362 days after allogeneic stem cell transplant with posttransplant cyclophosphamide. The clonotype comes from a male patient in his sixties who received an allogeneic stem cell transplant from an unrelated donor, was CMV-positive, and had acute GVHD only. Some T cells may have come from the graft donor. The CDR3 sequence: CASSFSGGEGTDTQYF. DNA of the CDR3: TGCGCCAGCAGCTTTAGCGGGGGGGAAGGGACAGATACGCAGTATTTT.